This TCR beta chain was identified during a study of blood T cells in healthy people across ages. A second PCR of roughly 7 to 11 cycles used a sample-barcoded 5' primer and a J-beta primer mix. With 12 random nucleotides, a template-switch adaptor tagged each individual cDNA molecule. From the 5' RACE reads, TCRdb called clonotypes with MiXCR, one entry per CDR3 protein. The sample includes around 800,000 distinct CDR3 sequences, 60% to 80% of them seen just once. V was cut by 5 bases and J by 2 bases, with 25 bases left in between. CDR1 and CDR2 from the germline V gene are SGHTA and FQGNSA. This CDR3 has 18 residues. The study drew donors from healthy Caucasian individuals in Russia aged about 6 to 95. Study results and limitations: Leaving the PBMCs unsorted stopped any conclusive comparison of naive versus antigen-experienced cells.

Worth noting for this clonotype: Its specificity is not known.

Specimen: blood. The chain joins TRBV7-2 to TRBJ2-7; D is possibly TRBD1 or TRBD2 (5 bases each). The receptor was derived from a man under 40 in good health. CDR3 in amino acids: CASSHRGTLKPPTYEQYF. The CDR3, as DNA: TGTGCCAGCAGCCACAGAGGGACCCTAAAACCCCCCACCTACGAGCAGTACTTC.